This TCR beta chain was recorded in a study of T-cell reconstitution after alpha-beta-depleted transplantation in children. Unique molecular identifiers were built into the TCRbeta library. One entry per CDR3 protein results from TCRdb running MiXCR on the PCR reads. The sample lists about 370,000 distinct CDR3 sequences, around 21% seen once, with around 4% in the top ten. Trimming removed 4 bases from V and 9 bases from J; junction bases left unmatched: 16. Per the germline V gene, CDR1 is SGHVS and CDR2 is FQNEAQ. This CDR3 has 18 residues. The TCR was taken from a human donor who donated a stem cell graft to a child with acute myeloid leukemia. Sequenced here: PBMCs from the stem cell graft donor, sampled from the stem cell graft. The genes are TRBV7-8 and TRBJ2-1; 12 bases line up with TRBD2. This CDR3 reads CASSSVLLGLAGQPEQFF. As DNA, the CDR3 is TGTGCCAGCAGCTCAGTCCTACTCGGACTAGCGGGACAGCCTGAGCAGTTCTTC. The whole variable domain, filled in from reference TRBV7-8 and TRBJ2-1, reads GAGVSQSPRYKVAKRGQDVALRCDPISGHVSLFWYQQALGQGPEFLTYFQNEAQLDKSGLPSDRFFAERPEGSVSTLKIQRTQQEDSAVYLCASSSVLLGLAGQPEQFFGPGTRLTVL.